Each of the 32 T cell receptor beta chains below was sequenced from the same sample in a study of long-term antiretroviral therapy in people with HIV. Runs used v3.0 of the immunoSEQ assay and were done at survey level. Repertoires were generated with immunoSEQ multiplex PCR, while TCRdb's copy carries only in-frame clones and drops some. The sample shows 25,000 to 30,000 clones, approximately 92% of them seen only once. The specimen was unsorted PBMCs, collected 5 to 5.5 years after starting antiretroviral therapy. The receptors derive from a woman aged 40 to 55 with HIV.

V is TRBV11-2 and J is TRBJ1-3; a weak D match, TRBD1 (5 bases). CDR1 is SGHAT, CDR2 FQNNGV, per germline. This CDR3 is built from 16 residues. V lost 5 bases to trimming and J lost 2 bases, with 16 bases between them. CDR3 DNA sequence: TGTGCCAGCAGCCCTACCGTGCAGGGACCTGGAAACACCATATATTTT. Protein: CASSPTVQGPGNTIYF.

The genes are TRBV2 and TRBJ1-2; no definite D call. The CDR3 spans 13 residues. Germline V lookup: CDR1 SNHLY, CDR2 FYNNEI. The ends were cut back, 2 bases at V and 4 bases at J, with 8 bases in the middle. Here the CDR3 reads CASSEQTTYGYTF. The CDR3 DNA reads TGTGCCAGCAGTGAACAGACAACCTATGGCTACACCTTC.

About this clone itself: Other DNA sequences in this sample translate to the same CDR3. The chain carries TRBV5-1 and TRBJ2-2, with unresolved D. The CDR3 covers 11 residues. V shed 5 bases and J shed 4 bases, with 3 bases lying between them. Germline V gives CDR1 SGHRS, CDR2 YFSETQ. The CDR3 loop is CASRGTGELFF. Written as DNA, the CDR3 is TGCGCCAGCAGGGGCACCGGGGAGCTGTTTTTT. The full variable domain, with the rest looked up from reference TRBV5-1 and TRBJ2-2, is KAGVTQTPRYLIKTRGQQVTLSCSPISGHRSVSWYQQTPGQGLQFLFEYFSETQRNKGNFPGRFSGRQFSNSRSEMNVSTLELGDSALYLCASRGTGELFFGEGSRLTVL.

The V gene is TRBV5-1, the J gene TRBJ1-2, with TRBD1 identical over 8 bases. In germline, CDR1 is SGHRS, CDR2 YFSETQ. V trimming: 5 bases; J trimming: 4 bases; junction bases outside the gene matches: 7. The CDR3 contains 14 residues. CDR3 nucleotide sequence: TGCGCCAGCAGGCCCCTGGGGACAGGCTATGGCTACACCTTC. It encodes CASRPLGTGYGYTF.

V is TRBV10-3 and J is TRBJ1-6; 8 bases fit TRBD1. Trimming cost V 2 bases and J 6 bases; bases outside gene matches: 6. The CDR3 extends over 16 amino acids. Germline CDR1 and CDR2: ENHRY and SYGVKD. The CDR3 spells CAISEARDRSNSPLHF. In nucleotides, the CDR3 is TGTGCCATCAGTGAGGCCCGGGACAGGAGTAATTCACCCCTCCACTTT.

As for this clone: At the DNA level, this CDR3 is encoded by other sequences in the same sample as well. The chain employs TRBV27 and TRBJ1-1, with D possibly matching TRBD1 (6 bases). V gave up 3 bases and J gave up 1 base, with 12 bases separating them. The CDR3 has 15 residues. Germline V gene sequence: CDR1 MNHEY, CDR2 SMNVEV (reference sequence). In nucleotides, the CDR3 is TGTGCCAGCAGTTTTTCAGGGGCAGGGAACACTGAAGCTTTCTTT. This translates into CASSFSGAGNTEAFF.

CDR3 loop: CASSERASLSGELFF. The CDR3 nucleotides are TGTGCCAGCAGCGAACGGGCCTCCCTTTCAGGGGAGCTGTTTTTT. This sequence joins TRBV11-3 and TRBJ2-2; D is uncertain. Germline assignment: CDR1 SGHNT and CDR2 YENEEA. V shed 5 bases and J shed 8 bases, with 18 bases lying between them. CDR3 size: 15 residues.

The DNA of the CDR3 is TGTGCCAGCAGTGACAGGGGATATAAAAAACTGTTTTTT. The encoded protein is CASSDRGYKKLFF. The chain couples TRBV6-1 to TRBJ1-4; D perhaps matches TRBD1 (6 bases). This CDR3 has 13 residues. V dropped 3 bases and J dropped 9 bases, with 11 bases sitting between them. The germline V gene has CDR1 MNHNS and CDR2 SASEGT.

This chain's CDR3 is CASSRTVTTPNEQFF. CDR3 in DNA: TGTGCCAGCAGCCGGACAGTTACTACCCCCAATGAGCAGTTCTTC. The genes are TRBV4-2 and TRBJ2-1; perhaps TRBD1 as D (6 bases). The V and J ends lost 4 bases and 6 bases respectively, with 16 bases between them. Germline CDR1 reads LGHNA; CDR2 reads YNFKEQ. The CDR3 length is 15 residues.

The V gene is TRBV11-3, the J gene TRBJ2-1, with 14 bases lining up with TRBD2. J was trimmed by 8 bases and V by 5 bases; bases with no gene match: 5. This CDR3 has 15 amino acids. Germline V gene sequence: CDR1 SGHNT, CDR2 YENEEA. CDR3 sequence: CASSLGLAGVDEQFF. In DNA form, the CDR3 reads TGTGCCAGCAGCCTGGGACTAGCGGGAGTCGATGAGCAGTTCTTC.

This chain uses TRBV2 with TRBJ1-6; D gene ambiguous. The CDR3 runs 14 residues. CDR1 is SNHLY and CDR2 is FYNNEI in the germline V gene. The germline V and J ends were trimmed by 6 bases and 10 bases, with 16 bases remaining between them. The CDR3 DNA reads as TGTGCCAGCAGCCCCCTTGGGGTCGGGTCACCCCTCCACTTT. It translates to CASSPLGVGSPLHF.

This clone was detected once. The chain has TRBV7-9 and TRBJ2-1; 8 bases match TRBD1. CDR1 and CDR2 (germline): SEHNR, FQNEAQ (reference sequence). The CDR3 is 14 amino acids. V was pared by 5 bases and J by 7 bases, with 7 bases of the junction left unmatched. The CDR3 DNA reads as TGTGCCAGCAGCCTGGACAGGGAAGGGAATGAGCAGTTCTTC. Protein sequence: CASSLDREGNEQFF.

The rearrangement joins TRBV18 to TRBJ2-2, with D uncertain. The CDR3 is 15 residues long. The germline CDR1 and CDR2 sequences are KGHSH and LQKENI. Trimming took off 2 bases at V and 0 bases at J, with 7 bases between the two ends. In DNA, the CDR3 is TGTGCCAGCTCACCAGGGCACACGAACACCGGGGAGCTGTTTTTT. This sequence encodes CASSPGHTNTGELFF. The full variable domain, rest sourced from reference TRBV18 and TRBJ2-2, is NAGVMQNPRHLVRRRGQEARLRCSPMKGHSHVYWYRQLPEEGLKFMVYLQKENIIDESGMPKERFSAEFPKEGPSILRIQQVVRGDSAAYFCASSPGHTNTGELFFGEGSRLTVL.

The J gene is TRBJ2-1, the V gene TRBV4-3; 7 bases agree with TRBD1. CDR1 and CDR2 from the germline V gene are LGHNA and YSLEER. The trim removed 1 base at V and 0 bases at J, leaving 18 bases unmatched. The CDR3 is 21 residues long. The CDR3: CASSQGYPPRLRDSSYNEQFF. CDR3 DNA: TGCGCCAGCAGCCAAGGCTACCCGCCGAGACTCCGGGACAGCTCCTACAATGAGCAGTTCTTC.

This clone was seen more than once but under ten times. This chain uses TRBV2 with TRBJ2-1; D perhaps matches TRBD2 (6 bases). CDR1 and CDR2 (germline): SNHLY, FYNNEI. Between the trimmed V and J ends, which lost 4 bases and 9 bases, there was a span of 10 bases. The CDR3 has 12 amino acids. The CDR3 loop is CASSGLVPEQFF. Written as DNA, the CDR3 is TGTGCCAGCAGTGGACTAGTTCCTGAGCAGTTCTTC. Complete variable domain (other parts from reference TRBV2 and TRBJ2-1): EPEVTQTPSHQVTQMGQEVILRCVPISNHLYFYWYRQILGQKVEFLVSFYNNEISEKSEIFDDQFSVERPDGSNFTLKIRSTKLEDSAMYFCASSGLVPEQFFGPGTRLTVL.

The DNA of the CDR3 is TGTGCCAGTAGTACAAACTTTTTCGTCGGCACAGATACGCAGTATTTT. Amino acid sequence: CASSTNFFVGTDTQYF. The rearrangement joins TRBV19 to TRBJ2-3; D ambiguous. Looked up from germline, CDR1 is LNHDA and CDR2 is SQIVND (reference sequence). The V gene lost 4 bases and the J gene lost 1 base, with 15 bases spanning the gap. This CDR3 is 16 amino acids long.

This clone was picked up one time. The CDR3 DNA reads TGCGCCCGAAAAGGTGCAACTAATGAAAAACTGTTTTTT. It codes for CARKGATNEKLFF. The chain is built from TRBV23-1 and TRBJ1-4; D uncertain. TRBV23-1 counts as an open reading frame of uncertain function. Trimming stripped 11 bases from V and 0 bases from J, with 10 bases between. This CDR3 spans 13 amino acids.

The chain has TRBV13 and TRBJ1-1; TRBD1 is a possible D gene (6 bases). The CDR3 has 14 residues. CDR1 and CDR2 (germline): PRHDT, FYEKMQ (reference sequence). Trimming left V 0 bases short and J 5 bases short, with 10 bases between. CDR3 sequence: CASSLGQGRTEAFF. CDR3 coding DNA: TGTGCCAGCAGCTTAGGACAGGGAAGGACTGAAGCTTTCTTT.

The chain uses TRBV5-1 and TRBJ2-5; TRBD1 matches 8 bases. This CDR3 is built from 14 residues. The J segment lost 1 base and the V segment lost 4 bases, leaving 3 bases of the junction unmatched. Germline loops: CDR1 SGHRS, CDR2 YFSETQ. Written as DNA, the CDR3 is TGCGCCAGCAGCCAAGGACAGGGCCAAGAGACCCAGTACTTC. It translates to CASSQGQGQETQYF.

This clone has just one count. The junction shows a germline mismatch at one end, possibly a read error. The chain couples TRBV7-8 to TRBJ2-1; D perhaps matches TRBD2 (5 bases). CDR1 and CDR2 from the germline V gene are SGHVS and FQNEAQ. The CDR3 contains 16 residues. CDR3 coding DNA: TGTGCCAGCAGCCTAGCCGATAGGACTTCCCCGGGTGAGCAGTTCTTC. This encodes CASSLADRTSPGEQFF.

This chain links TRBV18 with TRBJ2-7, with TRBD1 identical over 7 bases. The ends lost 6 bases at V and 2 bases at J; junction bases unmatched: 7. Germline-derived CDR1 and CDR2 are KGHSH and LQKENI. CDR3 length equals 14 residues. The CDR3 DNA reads TGTGCCAGCTCCGAGGGACAGATAGCCTACGAGCAGTACTTC. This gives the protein CASSEGQIAYEQYF.

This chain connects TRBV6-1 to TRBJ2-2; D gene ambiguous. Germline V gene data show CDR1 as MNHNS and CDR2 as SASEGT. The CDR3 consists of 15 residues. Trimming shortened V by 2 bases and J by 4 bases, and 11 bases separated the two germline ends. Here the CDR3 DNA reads TGTGCCAGCAGTGAATTTAGGTCAGCCACCGGGGAGCTGTTTTTT. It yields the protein CASSEFRSATGELFF.

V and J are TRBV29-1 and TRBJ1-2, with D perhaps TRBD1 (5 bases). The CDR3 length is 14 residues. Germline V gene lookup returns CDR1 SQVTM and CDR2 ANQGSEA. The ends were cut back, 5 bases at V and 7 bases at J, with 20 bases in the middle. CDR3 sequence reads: CSVHSFGALGGYTF. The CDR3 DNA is TGCAGCGTTCATTCATTTGGGGCCCTGGGTGGCTACACCTTC.

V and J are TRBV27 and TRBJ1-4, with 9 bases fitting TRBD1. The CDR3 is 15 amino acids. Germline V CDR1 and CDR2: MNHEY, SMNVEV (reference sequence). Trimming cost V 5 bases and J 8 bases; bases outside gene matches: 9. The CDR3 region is CASSPRTGVVEKLFF. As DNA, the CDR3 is TGTGCCAGCAGTCCCCGGACAGGGGTTGTAGAAAAACTGTTTTTT. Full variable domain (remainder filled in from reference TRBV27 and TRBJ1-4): EAQVTQNPRYLITVTGKKLTVTCSQNMNHEYMSWYRQDPGLGLRQIYYSMNVEVTDKGDVPEGYKVSRKEKRNFPLILESPSPNQTSLYFCASSPRTGVVEKLFFGSGTQLSVL.

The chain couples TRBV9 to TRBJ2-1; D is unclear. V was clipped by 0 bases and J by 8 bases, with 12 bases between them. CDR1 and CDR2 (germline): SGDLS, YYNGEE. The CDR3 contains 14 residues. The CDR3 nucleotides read TGTGCCAGCAGCGTAGCGCACAACGAGGATGAGCAGTTCTTC. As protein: CASSVAHNEDEQFF.

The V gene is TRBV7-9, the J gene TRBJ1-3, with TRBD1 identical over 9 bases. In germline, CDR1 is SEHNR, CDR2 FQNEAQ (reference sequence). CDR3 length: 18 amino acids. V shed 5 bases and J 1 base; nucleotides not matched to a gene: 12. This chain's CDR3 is CASSSTIHDRGSGNTIYF. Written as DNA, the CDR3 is TGTGCCAGCAGCAGCACAATCCACGACAGGGGGTCTGGAAACACCATATATTTT. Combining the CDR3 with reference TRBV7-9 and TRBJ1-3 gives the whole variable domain DTGVSQNPRHKITKRGQNVTFRCDPISEHNRLYWYRQTLGQGPEFLTYFQNEAQLEKSRLLSDRFSAERPKGSFSTLEIQRTEQGDSAMYLCASSSTIHDRGSGNTIYFGEGSWLTVV.

The DNA of the CDR3 is TGTGCCAGCAGTGAAGTACCTAGGGGTAATTCACCCCTCCACTTT. Residues: CASSEVPRGNSPLHF. The gene calls are TRBV2 and TRBJ1-6, with D possibly being TRBD1 (5 bases). The CDR3 covers 15 residues. From germline, CDR1 is SNHLY and CDR2 FYNNEI. V was clipped by 1 base and J by 6 bases, with 10 bases between them. The full variable domain, its missing parts supplied by reference TRBV2 and TRBJ1-6, is EPEVTQTPSHQVTQMGQEVILRCVPISNHLYFYWYRQILGQKVEFLVSFYNNEISEKSEIFDDQFSVERPDGSNFTLKIRSTKLEDSAMYFCASSEVPRGNSPLHFGNGTRLTVT.

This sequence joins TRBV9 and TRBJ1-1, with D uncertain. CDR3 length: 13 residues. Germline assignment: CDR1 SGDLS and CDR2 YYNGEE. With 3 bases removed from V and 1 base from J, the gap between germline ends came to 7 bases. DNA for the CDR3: TGTGCCAGCAGCGGAACAGCGAACACTGAAGCTTTCTTT. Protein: CASSGTANTEAFF.

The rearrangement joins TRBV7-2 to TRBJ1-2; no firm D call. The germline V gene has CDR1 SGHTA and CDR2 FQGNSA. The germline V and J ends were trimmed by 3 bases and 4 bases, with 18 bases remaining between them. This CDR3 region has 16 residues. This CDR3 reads CASSFGAAGVVYGYTF. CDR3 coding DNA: TGTGCCAGCAGCTTTGGCGCCGCTGGGGTCGTCTATGGCTACACCTTC.

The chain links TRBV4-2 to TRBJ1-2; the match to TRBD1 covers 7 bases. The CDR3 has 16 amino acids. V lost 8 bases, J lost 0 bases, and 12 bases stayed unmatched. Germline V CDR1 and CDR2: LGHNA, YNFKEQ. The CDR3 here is CASGLIGGSSNYGYTF. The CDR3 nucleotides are TGTGCCAGCGGACTAATAGGGGGCAGTTCTAACTATGGCTACACCTTC.

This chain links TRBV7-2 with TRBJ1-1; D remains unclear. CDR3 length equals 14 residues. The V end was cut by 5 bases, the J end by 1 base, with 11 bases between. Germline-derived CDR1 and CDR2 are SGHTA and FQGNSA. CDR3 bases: TGTGCCAGCAGCCCCGGCACAAGGAACACTGAAGCTTTCTTT. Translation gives CASSPGTRNTEAFF.

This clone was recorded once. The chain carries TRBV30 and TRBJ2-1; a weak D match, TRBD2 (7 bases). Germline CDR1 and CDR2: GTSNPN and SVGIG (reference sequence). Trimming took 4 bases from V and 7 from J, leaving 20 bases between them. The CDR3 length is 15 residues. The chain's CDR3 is CAWKRRWGGPNEQFF. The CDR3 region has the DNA TGTGCCTGGAAGAGGAGGTGGGGGGGCCCGAATGAGCAGTTCTTC.